Listed below are T cell receptor beta chains from one sample, sequenced in a study of blood T cell repertoires in COVID-19. Sequencing used immunoSEQ multiplex PCR; TCRdb keeps in-frame clones, though not all of them. Here the sample spans some 350,000 clones, around 87% being singletons. Specimen: PBMCs or T cells enriched from blood (not recorded which). The receptors derive from a young man who had recovered from COVID-19. CDR3s include the opening cysteine and the closing phenylalanine or tryptophan. D genes are given only for firm matches. Clone size, where shown, is once, few, many, or a class for clones that have expanded.

TRBV3-1/TRBV3-2,TRBJ2-1,TRBD2,.,TGTGCCAGCAGCCATGCCACCGGGGGGGGCGGATCTTACAATGAGCAGTTCTTC,CASSHATGGGGSYNEQFF
TRBV6-6,TRBJ1-2,.,.,TGTGCCAGCACTAAAGGGGGAGACACTGTCTATGGCTACACCTTC,CASTKGGDTVYGYTF
TRBV5-6,TRBJ1-2,.,.,TGTGCCAGCAGCTTGGAAGCCTCGGGGTTCAACTATGGCTACACCTTC,CASSLEASGFNYGYTF
TRBV18,TRBJ1-5,TRBD1,few,TGTGCCAGCTCACAGGGAACAGGGGTTGGCAATCAGCCCCAGCATTTT,CASSQGTGVGNQPQHF
TRBV28,TRBJ2-7,.,.,TGTGCCAGCAGCCTGAGCCCCCCGGGAGAGCAGTACTTC,CASSLSPPGEQYF
TRBV11-3,TRBJ1-1,TRBD1,few,TGTGCCAGCAGCTCGACAGGGGAAACTGAAGCTTTCTTT,CASSSTGETEAFF
TRBV28,TRBJ2-1,TRBD1,.,TGTGCGACCACAGGGGGCGGGTACAATGAGCAGTTCTTC,CATTGGGYNEQFF
TRBV7-9,TRBJ2-7,.,few,TGTGCCAGCAGCTCGGGTCTTCCCTACGAGCAGTACTTC,CASSSGLPYEQYF
TRBV5-1,TRBJ2-3,TRBD2,.,TGCGCCAGCAGGAGCGGGGCTAGCACAGATACGCAGTATTTT,CASRSGASTDTQYF
TRBV2,TRBJ2-1,.,.,TGTGCCAGCAGTGGAACCAGGGAAAATGAGCAGTTCTTC,CASSGTRENEQFF
TRBV5-1,TRBJ2-3,TRBD1,.,TGCGCCAGTTCCCAGGGGGCATCTAGCACAGATACGCAGTATTTT,CASSQGASSTDTQYF
TRBV3-1/TRBV3-2,TRBJ2-4,TRBD1,.,TGTGCCAGCAGCGACAGGGGGGTGAACATTCAGTACTTC,CASSDRGVNIQYF
TRBV28,TRBJ1-3,.,.,TGTGCCAGCAGTCAGGGATCTGGAAACACCATATATTTT,CASSQGSGNTIYF